A few counts support the clone carrying this T cell receptor beta chain. The data are from a study of T cells in Graves' hyperthyroidism and ophthalmopathy. As for the study in general: The blood sample was taken at first diagnosis, before treatment began.

The CDR3 covers 14 residues. V was clipped by 1 base and J by 7 bases, with 10 bases between them. Per germline, CDR1 SEHNR and CDR2 FQNEAQ (reference sequence). Authors of the study amplified TCR beta CDR3 regions from RNA transcripts. Primed by the HTBI set, a first-round RT-PCR was run on the TCR CDR3. TCRdb reprocessed the multiplex PCR reads with MiXCR, giving one entry per CDR3 protein. The sample includes almost 500,000 distinct CDR3 sequences, 20% to 25% of them seen just once. PBMCs were derived from around 10 ml fresh peripheral blood. The sample consisted of blood. J is TRBJ2-2 and V is TRBV7-9, with D perhaps matching TRBD1 or TRBD2 (5 bases each). The TCR sequence derives from a woman between 70 and 85 years old with Graves' ophthalmopathy. The CDR3 coding sequence is TGTGCCAGCAGCTTAGATCCGGGGCTCGGGGAGCTGTTTTTT. This sequence encodes CASSLDPGLGELFF.